These T cell receptor beta chains were read from a single sample in a study of control samples from healthy donors and cancer patients. TCRdb's table, derived via immunoSEQ multiplex PCR, lists solely in-frame clones and lacks some. The data contain 75,000 to 80,000 clones, around 86% of them singletons. Sequencing was done on a sample of PBMCs. The receptors come from a woman in her forties or fifties with colorectal cancer. The CDR3 runs from the conserved cysteine through the conserved F or W. The D gene is left open where the match is weak. Not all rows give a size; the values are once, few, many and, for expanded clones, a class.

D gene	clone size	V gene	J gene	CDR3 protein	CDR3 DNA
.	few	TRBV4-3	TRBJ1-6	CASSQELPYSNSPLHF	TGCGCCAGCAGCCAAGAACTGCCATATTCGAATTCACCCCTCCACTTT
.	.	TRBV5-1	TRBJ2-3	CASSSGQLRLDTQYF	TGCGCCAGCAGCTCCGGACAGCTCAGATTAGATACGCAGTATTTT
TRBD1	.	TRBV4-1	TRBJ1-2	CASSQNRGPTYGYTF	TGCGCCAGCAGCCAGAACAGGGGCCCTACCTATGGCTACACCTTC
.	few	TRBV6-5	TRBJ1-3	CASSYGAGNTIYF	TGTGCCAGCAGTTACGGGGCTGGAAACACCATATATTTT
TRBD1	.	TRBV5-5	TRBJ1-2	CASSFGTENYGYTF	TGTGCCAGCAGCTTTGGGACAGAAAACTATGGCTACACCTTC
.	.	TRBV12-3/TRBV12-4	TRBJ1-6	CASSRGGNSPLHF	TGTGCCAGCAGTCGGGGGGGTAATTCACCCCTCCACTTT
.	.	TRBV25-1	TRBJ2-3	CASSVGLSLTDTQYF	TGTGCCAGCAGTGTGGGACTCTCGCTAACAGATACGCAGTATTTT
.	.	TRBV7-9	TRBJ1-2	CASSLAAGADGYTF	TGTGCCAGCAGCTTAGCGGCCGGGGCGGATGGCTACACCTTC
.	.	TRBV3-1/TRBV3-2	TRBJ1-3	CASSLAPDSGNTIYF	TGTGCCAGCAGCCTGGCCCCAGATTCTGGAAACACCATATATTTT
.	once	TRBV30	TRBJ1-5	CAWSSGQSQHF	TGTGCCTGGAGTTCCGGGCAGTCCCAGCATTTT
.	.	TRBV24-1	TRBJ1-5	CATSDRQGSNQPQHF	TGTGCCACCAGTGATCGCCAGGGGAGTAATCAGCCCCAGCATTTT
.	.	TRBV19	TRBJ1-5	CATLPGPDGNQPQHF	TGTGCCACCCTGCCGGGACCCGATGGGAATCAGCCCCAGCATTTT
TRBD1	.	TRBV6-2/TRBV6-3	TRBJ1-2	CASSQGQNYGYTF	TGTGCCAGCAGTCAGGGACAGAACTATGGCTACACCTTC
TRBD1	.	TRBV6-2/TRBV6-3	TRBJ2-2	CASSYAGGTGHTGELFF	TGTGCCAGCAGTTACGCCGGGGGGACAGGGCACACCGGGGAGCTGTTTTTT
.	.	TRBV3-1/TRBV3-2	TRBJ1-6	CASSPRSEESPLHF	TGTGCCAGCAGCCCTAGGAGCGAGGAGTCACCCCTCCACTTT
TRBD2	.	TRBV7-9	TRBJ2-1	CASGGGNEQFF	TGTGCCAGCGGGGGGGGAAATGAGCAGTTCTTC
.	.	TRBV12-5	TRBJ2-5	CASGPPAVRQETQYF	TGTGCTAGTGGTCCCCCGGCAGTACGACAAGAGACCCAGTACTTC
TRBD1	once	TRBV18	TRBJ1-6	CASSPQGAGNSPLHF	TGTGCCAGCTCACCACAGGGGGCAGGAAATTCACCCCTCCACTTT
.	.	TRBV20-1	TRBJ1-2	CSASGGTIDGYTF	TGCAGTGCTAGTGGGGGGACGATAGATGGCTACACCTTC
.	.	TRBV19	TRBJ1-5	CASTRGGGASNQPQHF	TGTGCCAGTACCCGAGGCGGGGGGGCCTCCAATCAGCCCCAGCATTTT
TRBD1	.	TRBV6-5	TRBJ1-1	CASRTGLLNTEAFF	TGTGCCAGCAGGACAGGGCTGCTGAACACTGAAGCTTTCTTT
.	.	TRBV7-2	TRBJ1-3	CASSSGGRNTIYF	TGTGCCAGCAGCTCGGGCGGGAGAAACACCATATATTTT
.	.	TRBV28	TRBJ1-4	CASSPGTANEKLFF	TGTGCCAGCAGTCCCGGGACGGCCAATGAAAAACTGTTTTTT
.	.	TRBV3-1/TRBV3-2	TRBJ1-1	CASSRGLGLGNTEAFF	TGTGCCAGCAGCCGCGGATTAGGGTTAGGGAACACTGAAGCTTTCTTT
TRBD1	.	TRBV12-3/TRBV12-4	TRBJ1-2	CASSMGQDYGYTF	TGTGCCAGCAGTATGGGACAGGACTATGGCTACACCTTC
.	few	TRBV27	TRBJ1-1	CASSLTSGPLNTEAFF	TGTGCCAGCAGTTTAACCTCGGGACCGCTGAACACTGAAGCTTTCTTT
.	.	TRBV30	TRBJ1-5	CAWSFSGANQPQHF	TGTGCCTGGAGTTTTTCAGGGGCTAATCAGCCCCAGCATTTT
.	.	TRBV2	TRBJ1-5	CASGEGPQPQHF	TGTGCCAGCGGGGAGGGGCCCCAGCCCCAGCATTTT
.	.	TRBV20-1	TRBJ1-2	CSASLVSGGRDGYTF	TGCAGTGCTAGTCTCGTCTCTGGGGGTAGAGATGGCTACACCTTC
.	.	TRBV28	TRBJ1-5	CASSLEASYGGGVVNQPQHF	TGTGCCAGCAGTTTAGAGGCTTCGTATGGGGGGGGAGTCGTCAATCAGCCCCAGCATTTT
TRBD1	.	TRBV4-3	TRBJ1-2	CASSRTGGNYGYTF	TGCGCCAGCAGCCGGACAGGGGGAAACTATGGCTACACCTTC
.	.	TRBV5-1	TRBJ1-1	CASNDPKDTEAFF	TGCGCCAGCAATGACCCCAAGGACACTGAAGCTTTCTTT
.	.	TRBV7-2	TRBJ1-6	CASSQRDAQSPLHF	TGTGCCAGCAGCCAACGGGACGCCCAATCACCCCTCCACTTT
.	once	TRBV7-8	TRBJ2-3	CASSLVSIRTDTQYF	TGTGCCAGCAGCTTAGTTAGCATCCGCACAGATACGCAGTATTTT
.	.	TRBV30	TRBJ1-5	CAWSVAGGQPQHF	TGTGCCTGGAGTGTAGCGGGGGGTCAGCCCCAGCATTTT
TRBD2	.	TRBV7-8	TRBJ2-3	CASSLDQRGGLTDTQYF	TGTGCCAGCAGCTTAGATCAGCGGGGGGGATTAACAGATACGCAGTATTTT
TRBD1	.	TRBV6-1	TRBJ2-4	CASSAPGQGVSIAKNIQYF	TGTGCCAGCAGTGCTCCGGGACAGGGGGTTTCAATAGCCAAAAACATTCAGTACTTC
.	.	TRBV10-3	TRBJ2-5	CAISDGGLSQETQYF	TGTGCCATCAGTGACGGGGGACTCAGCCAAGAGACCCAGTACTTC
.	.	TRBV18	TRBJ2-3	CASSPPTDTQYF	TGTGCCAGCTCACCACCGACAGATACGCAGTATTTT
TRBD1	.	TRBV29-1	TRBJ1-1	CSGETGVNTEAFF	TGCAGCGGCGAGACAGGGGTGAACACTGAAGCTTTCTTT
.	.	TRBV28	TRBJ1-2	CASSLNSPGYTF	TGTGCCAGCAGTCTAAACAGCCCAGGCTACACCTTC
.	.	TRBV19	TRBJ1-2	CASSIDLRTAANGYTF	TGTGCCAGTAGTATAGATTTGCGGACAGCCGCGAATGGCTACACCTTC
TRBD1	.	TRBV11-1	TRBJ2-3	CASSLRDRSTDTQYF	TGTGCCAGCAGCTTAAGGGACAGAAGCACAGATACGCAGTATTTT
.	.	TRBV27	TRBJ1-2	CASRPHGGGRYYGYTF	TGTGCCAGCAGACCCCACGGCGGGGGGCGATACTATGGCTACACCTTC
.	.	TRBV7-2	TRBJ2-5	CASQQGGILETQYF	TGTGCCAGCCAGCAGGGGGGGATTTTAGAGACCCAGTACTTC
.	.	TRBV28	TRBJ1-5	CASSANQPQHF	TGTGCCAGCAGCGCTAATCAGCCCCAGCATTTT
.	.	TRBV4-2	TRBJ1-2	CASSQDALAQGGGYTF	TGTGCCAGCAGCCAAGATGCCCTCGCCCAGGGAGGTGGCTACACCTTC
.	.	TRBV24-1	TRBJ1-2	CATSDSQAGGYTF	TGTGCCACCAGTGATAGCCAGGCGGGCGGCTACACCTTC
.	.	TRBV19	TRBJ2-3	CASSPDRSSTDTQYF	TGTGCCAGTAGCCCGGACAGATCTAGCACAGATACGCAGTATTTT
.	.	TRBV4-3	TRBJ1-6	CASSLDSSPLHF	TGCGCCAGCAGCCTAGACAGTTCACCCCTCCACTTT
TRBD1	.	TRBV20-1	TRBJ1-1	CSASEGQLNTEAFF	TGCAGTGCTAGTGAGGGACAGTTGAACACTGAAGCTTTCTTT
.	.	TRBV3-1/TRBV3-2	TRBJ1-1	CASSRGGMGTEAFF	TGTGCCAGCAGCCGGGGTGGCATGGGCACTGAAGCTTTCTTT
.	.	TRBV6-6	TRBJ1-5	CASSYGGGDQPQHF	TGTGCCAGCAGTTACGGAGGGGGGGATCAGCCCCAGCATTTT
.	.	TRBV19	TRBJ2-2	CASSIGRAGGELFF	TGTGCCAGTAGTATCGGTAGGGCAGGCGGGGAGCTGTTTTTT
.	few	TRBV19	TRBJ1-2	CASSTGVSGGWGYTF	TGTGCCAGTAGTACTGGAGTATCCGGGGGCTGGGGCTACACCTTC
TRBD1	.	TRBV19	TRBJ2-1	CASSIGPPMDRLNEQFF	TGTGCCAGTAGTATAGGCCCCCCTATGGACAGGCTAAATGAGCAGTTCTTC
.	.	TRBV4-3	TRBJ1-1	CASSQSGTNTEAFF	TGCGCCAGCAGCCAATCAGGGACGAACACTGAAGCTTTCTTT
.	.	TRBV10-2	TRBJ2-1	CASSERGGGYNEQFF	TGCGCCAGCAGTGAGAGAGGGGGGGGTTACAATGAGCAGTTCTTC
.	.	TRBV10-2	TRBJ2-4	CVSSRGDYGLAKNIQYF	TGCGTCAGCAGTAGAGGGGATTACGGGCTAGCCAAAAACATTCAGTACTTC
.	.	TRBV4-1	TRBJ1-3	CASSQEASRGGNTIYF	TGCGCCAGCAGCCAAGAAGCATCCCGGGGAGGAAACACCATATATTTT